This TCR beta chain was sequenced in a study of blood T cell repertoires in COVID-19. The CDR3 spans 12 residues. CDR1 is SGHNT, CDR2 YYREEE, per germline (reference sequence). Trimming shortened V by 0 bases and J by 8 bases, and 6 bases separated the two germline ends. Original processing methods: Reference gene primer amplification in the assay estimated nucleated cell counts. Some clones are missing from TCRdb's copy, which holds only in-frame ones; the method was immunoSEQ multiplex PCR. V and J calls and clone size are those listed in that table; D and trimming were worked out from the DNA. This table has about 150,000 clones, around nine tenths appearing once. Membership in each cohort depended on participant-reported clinical history.

V and J are TRBV5-4 and TRBJ2-1; D may be TRBD2 (5 bases). The TCR sequence derives from a woman in her 30s with acute COVID-19. The sequencing input was PBMCs or T cells enriched from blood (not recorded which). The CDR3 region is CASSLAGDEQFF. CDR3 in DNA: TGTGCCAGCAGCTTGGCCGGGGATGAGCAGTTCTTC.